One and the same sample provided the 23 T cell receptor beta chains below, sequenced in a study of graft-versus-host responses after intestinal transplantation. Clones were read by immunoSEQ multiplex PCR, and TCRdb kept only the in-frame ones, dropping some. Altogether approximately 68,000 clones are present, around 91% being singletons, with the ten largest covering roughly 4%. Which antigens these TCRs recognize remains unknown. This material consisted of unstimulated CD8+ T cells sorted from spleen or lymph node cells, taken before transplant. Receptors originate from a human donor who was the organ donor for an intestinal transplant.

V usage is TRBV20-1 and J usage is TRBJ1-1, with D unclear. The CDR3 length is 11 residues. The V end was cut by 6 bases, the J end by 10 bases, with 15 bases between. In germline, CDR1 is DFQATT, CDR2 SNEGSKA (reference sequence). For the CDR3, the DNA is TGCAGTGCCCCCTTTGAGGTTGGAGCTTTCTTT. Protein: CSAPFEVGAFF.

The V and J genes are TRBV27 and TRBJ2-1; 9 bases line up with TRBD1. Germline V gene sequence: CDR1 MNHEY, CDR2 SMNVEV (reference sequence). The CDR3 consists of 15 residues. V shed 3 bases and J 6 bases; nucleotides not matched to a gene: 6. CDR3 residues: CASSFWDRVTNEQFF. DNA for the CDR3: TGTGCCAGCAGTTTCTGGGACAGGGTCACCAATGAGCAGTTCTTC.

This clone was seen only once. The genes are TRBV28 and TRBJ1-6; 8 bases align to TRBD1. The CDR3 totals 14 residues. Germline lookup yields CDR1 MDHEN and CDR2 SYDVKM. Losses at the gene ends were 6 bases for V and 7 bases for J; bases not matched to a gene: 5. CDR3 DNA: TGTGCCAGCAGCTTGACAGGGGAAAATTCACCCCTCCACTTT. Its translation: CASSLTGENSPLHF.

V gene TRBV5-6 combines with J gene TRBJ2-7; TRBD1 aligns across 7 bases. V shed 2 bases, J shed 2 bases, and the junction held 4 bases outside the gene matches. Germline V CDR1 and CDR2: SGHDT, YYEEEE. The CDR3 spans 14 residues. In DNA, the CDR3 is TGTGCCAGCAGCTTAGTGGGACAGACCTACGAGCAGTACGTC. Translating gives CASSLVGQTYEQYV.

CDR3 DNA: TGTGCCTGGAGTGTACCTAGACAGGGAATGAATGAAAAACTGTTTTTT. This sequence encodes CAWSVPRQGMNEKLFF. J is TRBJ1-4 and V is TRBV30; TRBD1 matches 7 bases. V was clipped by 0 bases and J by 5 bases; unmatched bases: 9. Germline V gene lookup returns CDR1 GTSNPN and CDR2 SVGIG (reference sequence). The CDR3 runs to 16 residues.

The chain carries TRBV28 and TRBJ1-4; D is unclear. The length of the CDR3 is 16 residues. Trimming removed 3 bases at V and 8 bases at J, with 19 bases between. The germline gives CDR1 MDHEN, CDR2 SYDVKM. In DNA form, the CDR3 reads TGTGCCAGCAGTTTCGTAGGCCTACCACGAGGGGAAAAACTGTTTTTT. Amino acid sequence: CASSFVGLPRGEKLFF.

The V call is TRBV5-6, the J call TRBJ1-2, with 7 bases aligning to TRBD1. This CDR3 region has 14 residues. The V segment lost 4 bases and the J segment 5 bases; nucleotides outside the gene matches: 8. Per the germline V gene, CDR1 is SGHDT and CDR2 is YYEEEE. CDR3 coding DNA: TGTGCCAGCAGCCTGCGGACAGGTGCTTATGGCTACACCTTC. Protein: CASSLRTGAYGYTF.

This chain uses TRBV19 with TRBJ1-5; maybe TRBD1 (5 bases). V was cut by 5 bases and J by 3 bases, with 8 bases left in between. This CDR3 is built from 13 residues. CDR1 and CDR2 (germline): LNHDA, SQIVND (reference sequence). CDR3 protein: CASSPGYNQPQHF. Written as DNA, the CDR3 is TGTGCCAGTAGTCCAGGGTACAATCAGCCCCAGCATTTT.

This clone was observed a few times. The V and J genes are TRBV6-1 and TRBJ2-6; D might be TRBD1 (5 bases). The germline V gene has CDR1 MNHNS and CDR2 SASEGT. The length of the CDR3 is 16 residues. Trimming took off 3 bases at V and 0 bases at J, with 9 bases between the two ends. CDR3 sequence (DNA): TGTGCCAGCAGTGACTTTGACAGCTCTGGGGCCAACGTCCTGACTTTC. Its translation is CASSDFDSSGANVLTF.

The rearrangement uses TRBV29-1 and TRBJ1-2; D remains unclear. V lost 6 bases, J lost 0 bases, and 17 bases lay in between. There are 15 residues in the CDR3. Germline CDR1 reads SQVTM; CDR2 reads ANQGSEA. The CDR3 bases are TGCAGCGTCTTTGTGGTCCGGGAAGCTAACTATGGCTACACCTTC. It codes for CSVFVVREANYGYTF. The full variable domain, completed using reference TRBV29-1 and TRBJ1-2, is SAVISQKPSRDICQRGTSLTIQCQVDSQVTMMFWYRQQPGQSLTLIATANQGSEATYESGFVIDKFPISRPNLTFSTLTVSNMSPEDSSIYLCSVFVVREANYGYTFGSGTRLTVV.

The chain recombines TRBV2 with TRBJ1-6; D is possibly TRBD1 (5 bases). This CDR3 has 15 residues. Deletions cut 2 bases from V and 6 bases from J, with 11 bases between. CDR1 and CDR2 (germline): SNHLY, FYNNEI. The DNA of the CDR3 is TGTGCCAGCAGTGAATACAGGAACATTAATTCACCCCTCCACTTT. Translation gives CASSEYRNINSPLHF.

This chain links TRBV9 with TRBJ1-2, with a weak D call TRBD1 (6 bases). Trimming shortened V by 4 bases and J by 3 bases, and 13 bases separated the two germline ends. Germline V lookup: CDR1 SGDLS, CDR2 YYNGEE. There are 14 residues in the CDR3. The CDR3 bases are TGTGCCAGCAGCACACAGGGAGAGTACTATGGCTACACCTTC. It encodes CASSTQGEYYGYTF.

The rearrangement links TRBV25-1 to TRBJ2-5; tentatively, D is TRBD2 (5 bases). CDR1 and CDR2 from the germline V gene are MGHDK and SYGVNS. V was trimmed by 8 bases and J by 10 bases, leaving 14 bases between them. This CDR3 contains 11 residues. The CDR3 loop reads CASWTQRGQYF. The CDR3 nucleotides are TGTGCCAGCTGGACTCAACGAGGCCAGTACTTC.

The chain has TRBV6-5 and TRBJ1-1; 7 nucleotides align to TRBD1. The CDR3 runs 13 residues. Germline V gene data show CDR1 as MNHEY and CDR2 as SVGAGI. Unmatched junction bases numbered 5, after V lost 7 bases and J lost 3 bases. The CDR3 coding sequence is TGTGCCAGCAACCAGGGGGTTTACACTGAAGCTTTCTTT. This gives the protein CASNQGVYTEAFF.

The chain joins TRBV7-2 to TRBJ2-7, with 7 bases identical to TRBD1. The junction had 13 bases not matched to a gene; V was cut back by 4 bases and J by 4 bases. The CDR3 is 16 amino acids. Germline V gene lookup returns CDR1 SGHTA and CDR2 FQGNSA. The CDR3 reads CASSWGQHTPPYEQYV. The CDR3 coding sequence is TGTGCCAGCAGCTGGGGACAGCATACACCACCATACGAGCAGTACGTC.

CDR3 coding DNA: TGTGCCAGCAGCGTTAGAGGCGGAAACTATGGCTACACCTTC. It codes for CASSVRGGNYGYTF. The rearrangement uses TRBV9 and TRBJ1-2, with D unclear. CDR1 is SGDLS and CDR2 is YYNGEE in the germline V gene. The CDR3 is made up of 14 amino acids. The ends were cut back, 2 bases at V and 2 bases at J, with 10 bases in the middle.

The chain carries TRBV15 and TRBJ1-4, with a weak D call TRBD1 (6 bases). The V and J ends lost 3 bases and 5 bases respectively, with 13 bases between them. This CDR3 has 15 amino acids. Germline CDR1 is LNHNV and CDR2 is YYDKDF (reference sequence). The CDR3 spells CATSRVKGGNEKLFF. The CDR3 coding sequence is TGTGCCACCAGCAGGGTTAAAGGGGGAAATGAAAAACTGTTTTTT.

J is TRBJ1-2 and V is TRBV9; D remains ambiguous. V lost 4 bases, J lost 1 base, and 17 bases lay in between. The CDR3 contains 16 residues. From germline, CDR1 is SGDLS and CDR2 YYNGEE. The CDR3 loop reads CASSPVSLAHNYGYTF. The CDR3 bases are TGTGCCAGCAGCCCGGTCTCCCTCGCCCATAACTATGGCTACACCTTC.

The V call is TRBV7-8, the J call TRBJ2-4; D gene unclear. Germline loops: CDR1 SGHVS, CDR2 FQNEAQ. Trimming shortened V by 4 bases and J by 0 bases, and 19 bases separated the two germline ends. The CDR3 is 18 amino acids. CDR3 sequence (DNA): TGTGCCAGCAGCTCATCGGTTGGCGGAGCGCTAGCCAAAAACATTCAGTACTTC. It is translated as CASSSSVGGALAKNIQYF.

V usage is TRBV7-9 and J usage is TRBJ2-3; TRBD2 agrees at 7 bases. The V gene end was trimmed by 1 base and the J gene end by 2 bases; junction bases not matched to a gene: 3. Germline V CDR1 and CDR2: SEHNR, FQNEAQ (reference sequence). This CDR3 spans 15 amino acids. Here the CDR3 reads CASSLVGGDTDTQYF. The CDR3 DNA is TGTGCCAGCAGCTTAGTGGGGGGGGACACAGATACGCAGTATTTT.

The chain employs TRBV28 and TRBJ2-7, with D maybe TRBD1 (6 bases). The CDR3 loop spans 14 amino acids. The germline V gene has CDR1 MDHEN and CDR2 SYDVKM. Trimming removed 5 bases at V and 4 bases at J, with 15 bases between. CDR3 in DNA: TGTGCCAGCAGTGGGCTGGCAGGGGAGTACGAGCAGTACGTC. This codes for CASSGLAGEYEQYV.

The chain employs TRBV5-6 and TRBJ1-1; 9 positions match TRBD1. CDR1 is SGHDT and CDR2 is YYEEEE in the germline V gene. This CDR3 spans 19 amino acids. With 7 bases clipped from V and 0 bases from J, the junction kept 19 bases outside the gene matches. The DNA for the CDR3 is TGTGCCAGCGGATACTATACAGGGGGCTCCCTGGGAATGAACACTGAAGCTTTCTTT. Its translation: CASGYYTGGSLGMNTEAFF.

This chain joins TRBV6-4 and TRBJ2-3; maybe TRBD2 (6 bases). This CDR3 is 14 amino acids long. CDR1 MRHNA and CDR2 SNTAGT come from the germline V gene. Deletions cut 6 bases from V and 2 bases from J, with 12 bases between. The CDR3 region is CASRGDSPTDTQYF. Here the CDR3 DNA reads TGTGCCAGCAGGGGGGACTCCCCCACAGATACGCAGTATTTT.